This T cell receptor (beta chain) was obtained from a study of cytomegalovirus exposure and HLA in healthy donors. Study context: T cells numbering around 170 million yielded more than 100 million unique TCR beta sequences in an earlier analysis. An early release of data contained approximately 80 million unique TCRs, which came from HLA-typed donors. Study-wide results and caveats: The authors later found HLA-associated TCR beta chains more clonally expanded than equally common others. The study designated 160 or so TCR beta chains cytomegalovirus-associated.

PCR primers comprised 60 Vbeta and 13 Jbeta primers. Measured with immunoSEQ multiplex PCR; TCRdb has only the in-frame clones, and not every one. In the table there are about 67,000 clones, approximately 71% of which are singletons. As for this clone: Its matching antigen is unknown.

After removal of 2 bases from V and 6 bases from J, the junction contained 11 bases not matched to a gene. The germline V gene has CDR1 SGHTA and CDR2 FQGNSA. There are 17 residues in the CDR3. The receptor comes from a young woman in good health and CMV-seronegative. The sample consisted of PBMCs. The chain recombines TRBV7-2 with TRBJ2-3; 10 nucleotides agree with TRBD2. The CDR3 protein is CASSLSSGGYGKDTQYF. The CDR3 region has the DNA TGTGCCAGCAGCTTAAGTAGCGGGGGGTATGGGAAGGATACGCAGTATTTT. The full variable domain, its missing parts supplied by reference TRBV7-2 and TRBJ2-3, is GAGVSQSPSNKVTEKGKDVELRCDPISGHTALYWYRQSLGQGLEFLIYFQGNSAPDKSGLPSDRFSAERTGGSVSTLTIQRTQQEDSAVYLCASSLSSGGYGKDTQYFGPGTRLTVL.